Sequencing of this T cell receptor beta chain was carried out in a study of blood T cell repertoires in COVID-19. Study details: The United States, Italy and Spain provided the acute and convalescent COVID-19 samples. From T cells, B-cell-depleted T cells, or PBMCs came the material, which was cDNA or gDNA.

Germline CDR1 is SGDLS and CDR2 is YYNGEE. The V segment lost 4 bases and the J segment 10 bases; nucleotides outside the gene matches: 10. CDR3 size: 16 residues. In the original analysis: Researchers report that nucleated cell counts were estimated from reference gene primer amplification. Sequenced by immunoSEQ multiplex PCR; TCRdb stores in-frame clones only, minus some. V and J calls plus clone size are reproduced from that table; the DNA served to infer D and trimming. This repertoire shows about 210,000 clones, 92% found once; its top ten account for more than 0.95%. This TCR was sampled from a man aged 30 to 45 with acute or convalescent COVID-19. The specimen was peripheral blood. The chain has TRBV9 and TRBJ2-1, with 14 nucleotides matching TRBD2. This CDR3 is CASSPPGTSGGPEQFF. In DNA form, the CDR3 reads TGTGCCAGCAGCCCCCCCGGGACTAGCGGGGGCCCCGAGCAGTTCTTC.